These 32 T cell receptor beta chains share one sample of origin, sequenced in a study of T cells in Graves' hyperthyroidism and ophthalmopathy. Template material for amplifying TCR beta CDR3 regions consisted of RNA transcripts. The TCR CDR3 was amplified in a first-round RT-PCR using the HTBI primer set. In TCRdb, the multiplex PCR reads were re-called with MiXCR into one record per CDR3 protein. The data hold about 500,000 distinct CDR3 sequences, with around 16% observed a single time. Material: blood. The receptors come from a young woman with Graves' ophthalmopathy.

This clonotype has just a few counts. V gene TRBV19 combines with J gene TRBJ1-3; D remains unclear. Trimming stripped 3 bases from V and 4 bases from J, with 10 bases between. This CDR3 region has 14 residues. Germline CDR1 reads LNHDA; CDR2 reads SQIVND (reference sequence). The CDR3 coding sequence is TGTGCCAGTAGTATGACGGGGAACGGAAACACCATATATTTT. This sequence encodes CASSMTGNGNTIYF.

This clonotype was found once. A much larger clone sits a single nucleotide away, making a read error possible. V gene TRBV6-2 or TRBV6-3 combines with J gene TRBJ2-1; D remains ambiguous. The CDR3 extends over 11 amino acids. Germline CDR1 reads MNHEY; CDR2 reads SVGEGT. V gave up 4 bases and J gave up 10 bases, with 8 bases separating them. The CDR3 here is CASSWTDEQFF. The CDR3 region has the DNA TGTGCCAGCAGTTGGACGGACGAGCAGTTCTTC.

This clonotype has a count of ten or more. This sequence joins TRBV14 and TRBJ2-3; D unclear. The CDR3 is made up of 14 amino acids. Trimming stripped 3 bases from V and 5 bases from J, with 12 bases between. The germline V gene has CDR1 SGHDN and CDR2 FVKESK. This chain's CDR3 is CASSHIPRGDTQYF. The CDR3, as DNA: TGTGCCAGCAGCCACATTCCCCGTGGAGATACGCAGTATTTT.

The chain combines TRBV6-1 with TRBJ2-1, with D maybe TRBD2 (5 bases). The V and J ends lost 6 bases and 7 bases respectively, with 19 bases between them. Germline CDR1 and CDR2: MNHNS and SASEGT. The CDR3 totals 15 residues. CDR3 bases: TGTGCCAGCAGGGGATGGGGAGAGGGCGCGAATGAGCAGTTCTTC. This translates into CASRGWGEGANEQFF.

This clonotype was counted many times. V gene TRBV30 combines with J gene TRBJ2-4; D gene unclear. The V end was cut by 3 bases, the J end by 8 bases, with 14 bases between. The CDR3 is 13 amino acids. The germline V gene encodes CDR1 GTSNPN and CDR2 SVGIG (reference sequence). This CDR3 is CAWRTTRQYIQYF. DNA of the CDR3: TGTGCCTGGAGGACGACCCGTCAGTACATTCAGTACTTC.

This clonotype was observed a handful of times. The chain is built from TRBV12-3 or TRBV12-4 and TRBJ1-1; D remains ambiguous. Trimming took off 3 bases at V and 5 bases at J, with 16 bases between the two ends. The CDR3 is 15 residues long. DNA for the CDR3: TGTGCCAGCAGTTTTAGGATGGACGGAATGACTGAAGCTTTCTTT. Encoded protein: CASSFRMDGMTEAFF.

This clonotype has ten or more counts. CDR3 sequence reads: CSASESSAPYNEQFF. CDR3 sequence (DNA): TGCAGTGCTAGTGAGTCTAGCGCACCCTACAATGAGCAGTTCTTC. The V and J genes are TRBV20-1 and TRBJ2-1, with D possibly matching TRBD2 (6 bases). Trimming shortened V by 3 bases and J by 2 bases, and 14 bases separated the two germline ends. This CDR3 is 15 amino acids long. Looked up from germline, CDR1 is DFQATT and CDR2 is SNEGSKA (reference sequence).

V and J are TRBV27 and TRBJ1-2, with a possible D match to TRBD1 (5 bases). The germline CDR1 and CDR2 sequences are MNHEY and SMNVEV (reference sequence). The CDR3 consists of 13 residues. V was shortened by 8 bases and J by 8 bases, with 18 bases between the two germline ends. CDR3 DNA: TGTGCCAGCCGACCCTTGGGGGTGGGCGGCTACACCTTC. Its translation is CASRPLGVGGYTF.

This clonotype was recorded many times. V is TRBV2 and J is TRBJ2-5; possibly TRBD1 or TRBD2 for D (5 bases each). The CDR3 totals 12 residues. Germline-derived CDR1 and CDR2 are SNHLY and FYNNEI. V lost 6 bases and J lost 7, with 12 bases in between. CDR3: CASRGDEGTQYF. Here the CDR3 DNA reads TGTGCCAGCAGGGGGGATGAAGGGACCCAGTACTTC.

Ten or more counts support this clonotype. The chain combines TRBV30 with TRBJ2-1; D is ambiguous. CDR1 GTSNPN and CDR2 SVGIG come from the germline V gene (reference sequence). V lost 0 bases to trimming and J lost 2 bases, with 8 bases between them. The CDR3 is 14 residues long. CDR3 loop: CAWSVSVAYNEQFF. Here the CDR3 DNA reads TGTGCCTGGAGTGTGAGTGTGGCCTACAATGAGCAGTTCTTC. Complete variable domain (other parts from reference TRBV30 and TRBJ2-1): SQTIHQWPATLVQPVGSPLSLECTVEGTSNPNLYWYRQAAGRGLQLLFYSVGIGQISSEVPQNLSASRPQDRQFILSSKKLLLSDSGFYLCAWSVSVAYNEQFFGPGTRLTVL.

This clonotype has a handful of counts. The chain has TRBV7-3 and TRBJ1-3, with D possibly TRBD1 on 6 matching bases. The CDR3 spans 16 residues. CDR1 and CDR2 from the germline V gene are SGHTA and FQGTGA. V was pared by 4 bases and J by 2 bases, with 15 bases between. The CDR3 sequence is CASSSGHRVPGNTIYF. The CDR3, as DNA: TGTGCCAGCAGCTCGGGACACCGGGTCCCTGGAAACACCATATATTTT.

The J gene is TRBJ2-3, the V gene TRBV18; a weak D match, TRBD1 (5 bases). V was shortened by 1 base and J by 2 bases, with 10 bases between the two germline ends. Germline values: CDR1 KGHSH, CDR2 LQKENI. The CDR3 spans 15 residues. CDR3 amino acids: CASSPLTANTDTQYF. The CDR3 DNA follows: TGTGCCAGCTCACCACTGACAGCCAACACAGATACGCAGTATTTT.

Many counts were recorded for this clonotype. The chain couples TRBV6-1 to TRBJ2-7; 7 nucleotides align to TRBD2. V lost 5 bases and J lost 3; bases outside the gene matches: 19. The germline V gene encodes CDR1 MNHNS and CDR2 SASEGT. The CDR3 consists of 18 residues. The CDR3 coding sequence is TGTGCCAGCAGTACGGCCCTCCGGCGGGAGAGGCGATACTACGAGCAGTACTTC. It specifies CASSTALRRERRYYEQYF.

On this clonotype itself: Since a much larger clone is just one base distant, this may be a read error. The CDR3 spells CVSSSRTGFYEQYF. The DNA of the CDR3 is TGTGTCAGCAGCTCGCGGACAGGCTTCTACGAGCAGTACTTC. The chain links TRBV7-9 to TRBJ2-7; 7 positions agree with TRBD1. This CDR3 spans 14 amino acids. Germline V gives CDR1 SEHNR, CDR2 FQNEAQ (reference sequence).

The V and J genes are TRBV14 and TRBJ2-1, with 9 bases lining up with TRBD2. V shed 6 bases and J 4 bases; nucleotides not matched to a gene: 10. Germline loops: CDR1 SGHDN, CDR2 FVKESK. The CDR3 has 16 residues. As DNA, the CDR3 is TGTGCCAGCAGTCCCGATCTAGCGGGAAGATACAATGAGCAGTTCTTC. Translation: CASSPDLAGRYNEQFF.

The rearrangement joins TRBV10-3 to TRBJ1-1, with a tentative D call TRBD1 (6 bases). V was cut by 11 bases and J by 8 bases, with 18 bases left in between. The germline V gene has CDR1 ENHRY and CDR2 SYGVKD. The length of the CDR3 is 12 residues. CDR3 in DNA: TGTGCCGTTTTACAGGGCTCGGGCGAAGCTTTCTTT. Translated: CAVLQGSGEAFF.

This clonotype has a handful of counts. The chain couples TRBV20-1 to TRBJ2-7; no reliable D call. CDR1 DFQATT and CDR2 SNEGSKA come from the germline V gene (reference sequence). The CDR3 consists of 13 residues. V lost 1 base to trimming and J lost 0 bases, with 7 bases between them. CDR3 in amino acids: CSARGGGSYEQYF. Here the CDR3 DNA reads TGCAGTGCTAGAGGGGGTGGCTCCTACGAGCAGTACTTC.

There are many counts of this clonotype. J is TRBJ2-1 and V is TRBV7-2; 8 bases line up with TRBD1. This CDR3 region has 13 residues. The V gene's germline CDR1 is SGHTA and CDR2 FQGNSA. Trimming at V came to 5 bases and at J to 3 bases, leaving 0 bases not matched to a gene. The CDR3: CASSTGGYNEQFF. In DNA, the CDR3 is TGTGCCAGCAGCACAGGGGGCTACAATGAGCAGTTCTTC. The entire variable domain, with the rest obtained from reference TRBV7-2 and TRBJ2-1, is as follows: GAGVSQSPSNKVTEKGKDVELRCDPISGHTALYWYRQSLGQGLEFLIYFQGNSAPDKSGLPSDRFSAERTGGSVSTLTIQRTQQEDSAVYLCASSTGGYNEQFFGPGTRLTVL.

This clonotype appeared many times. This sequence joins TRBV2 and TRBJ2-2; either TRBD1 or TRBD2 may supply D (5 bases each). Germline-derived CDR1 and CDR2 are SNHLY and FYNNEI. The CDR3 is 14 amino acids. Trimming pared 7 bases from V and 7 bases from J, leaving 16 bases between. This CDR3 is CASKAGRENGELFF. CDR3 DNA sequence: TGTGCCAGCAAGGCTGGCAGGGAGAACGGGGAGCTGTTTTTT.

V is TRBV6-1 and J is TRBJ2-3, with TRBD1 identical over 7 bases. The CDR3 length is 15 residues. V gave up 8 bases and J gave up 0 bases; unmatched junction bases: 8. Germline V lookup: CDR1 MNHNS, CDR2 SASEGT. CDR3 sequence reads: CASGYQTGSTDTQYF. The CDR3 coding sequence is TGTGCCAGCGGGTACCAGACAGGGAGCACAGATACGCAGTATTTT.

The CDR3 sequence is CASSQVEGVGANVLTF. The CDR3 DNA follows: TGTGCCAGCAGCCAAGTTGAGGGGGTGGGGGCCAACGTCCTGACTTTC. The chain is built from TRBV3-1 and TRBJ2-6; tentative D call: TRBD1 (6 bases). The V and J ends lost 1 base and 4 bases respectively, with 11 bases between them. CDR1 is LGHDT and CDR2 is YNNKEL in the germline V gene (reference sequence). The CDR3 spans 16 residues.

This clonotype was detected only a few times. V usage is TRBV20-1 and J usage is TRBJ2-7; TRBD2 agrees at 8 bases. The CDR3 spans 13 residues. Germline CDR1 and CDR2: DFQATT and SNEGSKA (reference sequence). Unmatched junction bases numbered 10, after V lost 6 bases and J lost 6 bases. This chain's CDR3 is CSAYGTSWGEQYF. In DNA form, the CDR3 reads TGCAGTGCCTACGGGACTAGTTGGGGCGAGCAGTACTTC.

This clonotype occurred once. A much larger clonotype is one base distant, so this may be a read error. The chain uses TRBV20-1 and TRBJ2-1, with 12 bases fitting TRBD1. CDR3 size: 14 residues. Germline values: CDR1 DFQATT, CDR2 SNEGSKA (reference sequence). CDR3 in DNA: TGCAGTGCTACCGGGACAGGGGGCTACAATGAGCGGTTCTTC. Translation gives CSATGTGGYNERFF.

A few counts support this clonotype. This chain joins TRBV6-2 or TRBV6-3 and TRBJ2-7; 14 nucleotides line up with TRBD2. Germline V gives CDR1 MNHEY, CDR2 SVGEGT. V lost 6 bases, J lost 3 bases, and 10 bases stayed unmatched. The CDR3 is made up of 17 amino acids. CDR3 region: CASSLGLAGGRFYEQYF. CDR3 coding DNA: TGTGCCAGCAGCCTAGGACTAGCGGGAGGACGATTCTACGAGCAGTACTTC.

There are many counts of this clonotype. This sequence joins TRBV5-1 and TRBJ2-1; 8 bases align to TRBD1. V gave up 1 base and J gave up 12 bases; unmatched junction bases: 12. The CDR3 has 15 residues. CDR1 and CDR2 from the germline V gene are SGHRS and YFSETQ. The CDR3 region has the DNA TGCGCCAGCAGCTTGACGCCCCTGGACAGGGATTGGCAGTTCTTC. Its translation: CASSLTPLDRDWQFF.

This clonotype was recorded at least ten times. This chain joins TRBV4-3 and TRBJ1-4, with no clear D. Germline-derived CDR1 and CDR2 are LGHNA and YSLEER. Deletions cut 3 bases from V and 8 bases from J, with 25 bases between. The length of the CDR3 is 18 residues. This CDR3 reads CASSQQMVDGGLWEKLFF. DNA of the CDR3: TGCGCCAGCAGCCAGCAAATGGTGGACGGCGGCCTTTGGGAAAAACTGTTTTTT.

The table lists this clonotype with many counts. V gene TRBV28 combines with J gene TRBJ2-7; possibly TRBD2 for D (5 bases). The V gene's germline CDR1 is MDHEN and CDR2 SYDVKM. This CDR3 has 15 residues. V lost 2 bases, J lost 1 base, and 12 bases lay in between. The CDR3 sequence: CASSLRVTGSYEQYF. CDR3 DNA sequence: TGTGCCAGCAGTTTAAGGGTGACGGGGTCCTACGAGCAGTACTTC.

This clonotype was counted ten times or more. The chain carries TRBV28 and TRBJ2-7; 11 bases map to TRBD2. V trimming: 6 bases; J trimming: 3 bases; junction bases outside the gene matches: 7. Germline CDR1 reads MDHEN; CDR2 reads SYDVKM. The length of the CDR3 is 15 residues. The CDR3 region is CASRLAGGPFYEQYF. The CDR3 bases are TGTGCCAGCAGATTAGCGGGAGGGCCATTCTACGAGCAGTACTTC.

The table lists this clonotype with many counts. DNA for the CDR3: TGCAGTGCTGATAAAGACAGGGATGAGCAGTTCTTC. This translates into CSADKDRDEQFF. This chain connects TRBV20-1 to TRBJ2-1; 7 bases map to TRBD1. The germline V gene has CDR1 DFQATT and CDR2 SNEGSKA (reference sequence). V lost 5 bases to trimming and J lost 8 bases; unmatched junction nucleotides: 6. The CDR3 runs 12 residues.

This clonotype showed up many times. The J gene is TRBJ1-2, the V gene TRBV28, with D hard to call. Trimming shortened V by 8 bases and J by 4 bases, and 11 bases separated the two germline ends. The CDR3 runs to 12 residues. CDR1 MDHEN and CDR2 SYDVKM come from the germline V gene. The CDR3 coding sequence is TGTGCCAGCCTCAACTACGGCTATGGCTACACCTTC. Protein sequence: CASLNYGYGYTF.

The chain employs TRBV10-2 and TRBJ2-2; 10 bases line up with TRBD1. The CDR3 is made up of 15 amino acids. From germline, CDR1 is WSHSY and CDR2 SAAADI. Losses at the gene ends were 7 bases for V and 4 bases for J; bases not matched to a gene: 6. The CDR3 protein is CASNFGTGVTGELFF. Written as DNA, the CDR3 is TGCGCCAGCAATTTTGGGACAGGGGTCACCGGGGAGCTGTTTTTT.

At least ten counts were recorded for this clonotype. V is TRBV4-2 and J is TRBJ2-2, with D possibly being TRBD2 (5 bases). This CDR3 spans 16 amino acids. Trimming took off 0 bases at V and 6 bases at J, with 14 bases between the two ends. From germline, CDR1 is LGHNA and CDR2 YNFKEQ. CDR3 protein: CASSQDPGRGSGELFF. DNA for the CDR3: TGTGCCAGCAGCCAAGATCCGGGAAGAGGTTCCGGGGAGCTGTTTTTT.